In its sample, the clone carrying this T cell receptor (beta chain) was seen once. This specimen belongs to a study of cytomegalovirus exposure and HLA in healthy donors. Amplification used 60 Vbeta primers and 13 Jbeta primers. The protocol was immunoSEQ multiplex PCR, while the TCRdb copy is restricted to in-frame clones and leaves out a portion. The sample holds around 67,000 clones; less than 70% are singletons and the top ten take around 3%. Germline lookup yields CDR1 MNHEY and CDR2 SVGAGI. The CDR3 is 15 residues long. V was clipped by 7 bases and J by 0 bases; unmatched bases: 7. The clonotype originates from a woman aged 45-60 years in good health and CMV-seronegative. Sequenced input: PBMCs. This chain uses TRBV6-5 with TRBJ2-3, with 7 bases matching TRBD2. In nucleotides, the CDR3 is TGTGCCAGCAAGGCGCGGGAGCTGAGCACAGATACGCAGTATTTT. It is translated as CASKARELSTDTQYF.